Sequencing of this TCR beta chain was carried out in a study of blood T cell repertoires in COVID-19. Study-wide context: Sites in the United States, Italy and Spain provided acute and convalescent COVID-19 samples. Sample material is recorded as cDNA or gDNA derived from T cells, B-cell-depleted T cells, or PBMCs.

As originally analysed: Reference gene primer amplification gave nucleated cell count estimates. Libraries were prepared by immunoSEQ multiplex PCR; TCRdb keeps only in-frame clonotypes and omits some of them. D and trimming come from the DNA, and the V and J calls and clone size come from that table. The repertoire has roughly 150,000 clones, 65% to 85% of them found once; the top ten carry about 5%. Unmatched junction bases numbered 2, after V lost 5 bases and J lost 5 bases. Germline lookup yields CDR1 MNHNY and CDR2 SVGAGI (reference sequence). The CDR3 consists of 16 residues. The sequence was obtained from a woman in her 50s with acute or convalescent COVID-19. Sequencing input: peripheral blood. This chain connects TRBV6-6 to TRBJ2-2; 16 bases agree with TRBD2. Here the CDR3 DNA reads TGTGCCAGCAGTACGGGACTAGCGGGGGGGACCGGGGAGCTGTTTTTT. Translation gives CASSTGLAGGTGELFF.